Presented here are 25 T cell receptor beta chains from one specimen sequenced in a study of beta chain features in type 1 diabetes. Expressed TCRB transcripts were sequenced because the isolated RNA had all been reverse transcribed beforehand. The data were produced by immunoSEQ multiplex PCR, yet TCRdb's version contains in-frame clones alone and is incomplete. Of around 430,000 clones detected, over 25% appear once; the ten largest clones hold 0.05% to 0.065%. Sequencing was done on a sample of naive CD4+ T cells from blood. These receptor sequences come from a man between 18 and 29 years old in good health.

The chain joins TRBV14 to TRBJ2-3, with 8 bases aligning to TRBD2. V shed 4 bases, J shed 2 bases, and the junction held 5 bases outside the gene matches. Germline V gene data show CDR1 as SGHDN and CDR2 as FVKESK. The CDR3 has 15 amino acids. The CDR3 reads CASSPGLALTDTQYF. The CDR3 DNA is TGTGCCAGCAGCCCTGGACTAGCCCTCACAGATACGCAGTATTTT.

Only a few counts were recorded for this clone. In the same sample, other DNA sequences code for this CDR3. The CDR3 nucleotides read TGCAGCGTTGGGGCAGCCACCTACGAGCAGTACTTC. Protein: CSVGAATYEQYF. The gene calls are TRBV29-1 and TRBJ2-7, with D hard to call. V was trimmed by 4 bases and J by 2 bases, leaving 9 bases between them. The CDR3 is 12 amino acids. CDR1 is SQVTM, CDR2 ANQGSEA, per germline.

This clone occurred a few times. The DNA for the CDR3 is TGTGCCAGCGCCCCGGGACTAGCTAACGCTGAGCAGTTCTTC. This encodes CASAPGLANAEQFF. The rearrangement links TRBV9 to TRBJ2-1; 9 bases are shared with TRBD2. Germline CDR1 reads SGDLS; CDR2 reads YYNGEE. This CDR3 comprises 14 residues. J lost 9 bases, V lost 7 bases, and 11 bases had no gene match.

There are a few counts of this clone. The chain is built from TRBV2 and TRBJ2-1, with TRBD2 matching 12 bases. Germline CDR1 is SNHLY and CDR2 is FYNNEI. CDR3 length: 15 amino acids. The V and J ends lost 4 bases and 5 bases, in that order; junction bases with no gene match: 3. The CDR3 protein is CASSGLAGVNNEQFF. As DNA, the CDR3 is TGTGCCAGCAGTGGACTAGCGGGAGTGAACAATGAGCAGTTCTTC.

The rearrangement joins TRBV28 to TRBJ2-3; TRBD2 agrees at 7 bases. Trimming at V came to 6 bases and at J to 2 bases, leaving 17 bases not matched to a gene. The CDR3 has 18 amino acids. CDR1 MDHEN and CDR2 SYDVKM come from the germline V gene. The CDR3 here is CASRTPAPASGNTDTQYF. CDR3 DNA: TGTGCCAGCAGAACTCCGGCCCCGGCTAGCGGAAACACAGATACGCAGTATTTT.

The chain links TRBV14 to TRBJ2-7, with D tentatively TRBD1 (6 bases). V was cut by 3 bases and J by 2 bases, with 11 bases left in between. Per germline, CDR1 SGHDN and CDR2 FVKESK. This CDR3 region has 14 residues. The CDR3 region has the DNA TGTGCCAGCAGCCACCGGACAGCGACCTACGAGCAGTACTTC. Translated, it gives CASSHRTATYEQYF.

This clone was found a few times. J is TRBJ2-1 and V is TRBV30; 7 bases line up with TRBD1. The CDR3 spans 14 residues. The ends lost 4 bases at V and 2 bases at J; junction bases unmatched: 5. Germline-derived CDR1 and CDR2 are GTSNPN and SVGIG (reference sequence). CDR3 amino acids: CAWTRDSTYNEQFF. CDR3 coding DNA: TGTGCCTGGACCCGGGACAGCACCTACAATGAGCAGTTCTTC.

This chain joins TRBV6-5 and TRBJ2-1, with 11 bases that match TRBD2. With V trimmed by 6 bases and J by 7 bases, 5 bases remained unmatched. Germline CDR1 MNHEY, CDR2 SVGAGI. This CDR3 is built from 14 residues. The CDR3 bases are TGTGCCAGCAGACGCACTAGCGGGAGAAATGAGCAGTTCTTC. Translating it yields CASRRTSGRNEQFF.

The rearrangement links TRBV5-1 to TRBJ2-1; 7 nucleotides line up with TRBD1. Germline-derived CDR1 and CDR2 are SGHRS and YFSETQ. The CDR3 sequence is 14 residues long. The J segment lost 1 base and the V segment lost 7 bases, leaving 5 bases of the junction unmatched. CDR3 nucleotides: TGCGCCAGCTTACAGGGGCCGTCCTACAATGAGCAGTTCTTC. Amino acid sequence: CASLQGPSYNEQFF.

This chain uses TRBV7-9 with TRBJ1-3, with unresolved D. The CDR3 is 12 amino acids. CDR1 and CDR2 from the germline V gene are SEHNR and FQNEAQ (reference sequence). Trimming left V 3 bases short and J 10 bases short, with 10 bases between. CDR3 nucleotides: TGTGCCAGCAGCTTCGCTCGGGAGACCATATATTTT. It encodes CASSFARETIYF.

This clone has more than one count but fewer than ten. A much larger clone differs by one base, so this may be a read error. The chain is built from TRBV14 and TRBJ2-1; D remains ambiguous. The CDR3 covers 11 residues. From germline, CDR1 is SGHDN and CDR2 FVKESK. V was shortened by 5 bases and J by 4 bases, with 3 bases between the two germline ends. The CDR3 region has the DNA TGTGCCAGCAGCTTTTACAATGAGCAGTTCTTC. This encodes CASSFYNEQFF. Looking up the rest from reference TRBV14 and TRBJ2-1 gives the full variable domain: EAGVTQFPSHSVIEKGQTVTLRCDPISGHDNLYWYRRVMGKEIKFLLHFVKESKQDESGMPNNRFLAERTGGTYSTLKVQPAELEDSGVYFCASSFYNEQFFGPGTRLTVL.

This clone has more than one count but fewer than ten. V usage is TRBV9 and J usage is TRBJ2-5; unclear D gene. Trimming pared 0 bases from V and 9 bases from J, leaving 9 bases between. This CDR3 comprises 12 residues. Germline V CDR1 and CDR2: SGDLS, YYNGEE. DNA for the CDR3: TGTGCCAGCAGCGTAGACAGCTACCCCCAGTACTTC. It encodes CASSVDSYPQYF. Complete variable domain (other parts from reference TRBV9 and TRBJ2-5): DSGVTQTPKHLITATGQRVTLRCSPRSGDLSVYWYQQSLDQGLQFLIQYYNGEERAKGNILERFSAQQFPDLHSELNLSSLELGDSALYFCASSVDSYPQYFGPGTRLLVL.

This clone was found once. The chain recombines TRBV9 with TRBJ2-1, with 10 positions matching TRBD2. The CDR3 sequence is 15 residues long. In germline, CDR1 is SGDLS, CDR2 YYNGEE. The ends lost 3 bases at V and 7 bases at J; junction bases unmatched: 7. The CDR3 bases are TGTGCCAGCAGCGCAATAGCGGGAGGCTCTAATGAGCAGTTCTTC. Its protein is CASSAIAGGSNEQFF.

This clone was detected only a few times. This chain links TRBV5-6 with TRBJ2-7, with TRBD2 matching 9 bases. The CDR3 runs 14 residues. Germline V lookup: CDR1 SGHDT, CDR2 YYEEEE. The trim removed 0 bases at V and 10 bases at J, leaving 8 bases unmatched. In DNA, the CDR3 is TGTGCCAGCAGCTTGGAGCGCGGGAGGGTGAATCAGTACTTC. Residues: CASSLERGRVNQYF.

The CDR3 DNA reads TGTGCCAGCAGCCCATTACTGGGACTAGCGGGAGGAGAGACCCAGTACTTC. Residues: CASSPLLGLAGGETQYF. The V gene is TRBV7-9, the J gene TRBJ2-5, with TRBD2 identical over 15 bases. Germline CDR1 is SEHNR and CDR2 is FQNEAQ (reference sequence). This CDR3 is 17 amino acids long. J gave up 4 bases and V 5 bases, and 8 bases lay outside the gene matches.

This chain uses TRBV7-8 with TRBJ2-3; no definite D call. Germline CDR1 and CDR2: SGHVS and FQNEAQ. V lost 5 bases and J 0 bases, leaving 12 bases between the germline ends. The CDR3 spans 15 residues. The CDR3 DNA is TGTGCCAGCAGCCTCGTCGGTGTTAGCACAGATACGCAGTATTTT. It specifies CASSLVGVSTDTQYF.

This chain uses TRBV30 with TRBJ1-2; 8 nucleotides match TRBD1. Losses at the gene ends were 6 bases for V and 3 bases for J; bases not matched to a gene: 15. The CDR3 extends over 16 amino acids. Germline V CDR1 and CDR2: GTSNPN, SVGIG (reference sequence). The CDR3 region has the DNA TGTGCCTGCCCGAATATGGCCAGGGGGCGAGACTATGGCTACACCTTC. This encodes CACPNMARGRDYGYTF.

The chain combines TRBV7-2 with TRBJ1-5, with a weak D call TRBD1 (6 bases). Germline V lookup: CDR1 SGHTA, CDR2 FQGNSA. Trimming removed 2 bases at V and 6 bases at J, with 14 bases between. This CDR3 is built from 15 residues. The DNA of the CDR3 is TGTGCCAGCAGCTTAAAGGGGCAGGGGAGTCAGCCCCAGCATTTT. This translates into CASSLKGQGSQPQHF.

The chain is built from TRBV30 and TRBJ2-5, with D possibly matching TRBD1 (6 bases). V was cut by 2 bases and J by 4 bases, with 11 bases left in between. There are 13 residues in the CDR3. In germline, CDR1 is GTSNPN, CDR2 SVGIG (reference sequence). CDR3 amino acids: CAWSRDTGETQYF. CDR3 nucleotide sequence: TGTGCCTGGAGTAGGGACACGGGAGAGACCCAGTACTTC. Drawing the rest from reference TRBV30 and TRBJ2-5, the complete variable domain is SQTIHQWPATLVQPVGSPLSLECTVEGTSNPNLYWYRQAAGRGLQLLFYSVGIGQISSEVPQNLSASRPQDRQFILSSKKLLLSDSGFYLCAWSRDTGETQYFGPGTRLLVL.

This clone appeared a few times. The chain has TRBV7-2 and TRBJ1-1; D unclear. V gave up 0 bases and J gave up 4 bases, with 9 bases separating them. The CDR3 covers 14 residues. In germline, CDR1 is SGHTA, CDR2 FQGNSA. CDR3 sequence (DNA): TGTGCCAGCAGCTTAGCGGGAGGGAGCACTGAAGCTTTCTTT. Encoded protein: CASSLAGGSTEAFF.

This clone was counted between two and nine times. The CDR3 nucleotides read TGTGCCAGCAGCTTAGATCGGGCCACCACAGATACGCAGTATTTT. This encodes CASSLDRATTDTQYF. The chain employs TRBV11-2 and TRBJ2-3; unclear D gene. Germline V lookup: CDR1 SGHAT, CDR2 FQNNGV. V dropped 0 bases and J dropped 2 bases, with 9 bases sitting between them. The CDR3 has 15 residues.

V gene TRBV2 combines with J gene TRBJ2-7; the match to TRBD1 covers 8 bases. This CDR3 contains 14 residues. Germline V gene data show CDR1 as SNHLY and CDR2 as FYNNEI. V was clipped by 5 bases and J by 3 bases; unmatched bases: 6. The CDR3 sequence: CASSIGQGRYEQYF. CDR3 DNA sequence: TGTGCCAGCAGTATCGGACAGGGCCGCTACGAGCAGTACTTC. The full variable domain, its missing parts supplied by reference TRBV2 and TRBJ2-7, is EPEVTQTPSHQVTQMGQEVILRCVPISNHLYFYWYRQILGQKVEFLVSFYNNEISEKSEIFDDQFSVERPDGSNFTLKIRSTKLEDSAMYFCASSIGQGRYEQYFGPGTRLTVT.

J is TRBJ2-7 and V is TRBV30, with a weak D call TRBD2 (6 bases). The CDR3 extends over 13 amino acids. Deletions cut 2 bases from V and 7 bases from J, with 15 bases between. CDR1 GTSNPN and CDR2 SVGIG come from the germline V gene (reference sequence). DNA of the CDR3: TGTGCCTGGAGTTCTGGACTATCGGGGGAGCAGTACTTC. It yields the protein CAWSSGLSGEQYF.

This chain joins TRBV30 and TRBJ2-1; 11 positions agree with TRBD2. This CDR3 comprises 21 residues. The V gene's germline CDR1 is GTSNPN and CDR2 SVGIG (reference sequence). The V and J ends lost 0 bases and 3 bases, in that order; junction bases with no gene match: 19. The CDR3 DNA reads as TGTGCCTGGAGTGTAGCCCCCCTAGCGGGAGGCCGTAGATCGCTCTACAATGAGCAGTTCTTC. Translation: CAWSVAPLAGGRRSLYNEQFF.

The J gene is TRBJ2-7, the V gene TRBV30; 7 bases fit TRBD2. The CDR3 is 14 residues long. V shed 2 bases and J 1 base; nucleotides not matched to a gene: 5. The germline gives CDR1 GTSNPN, CDR2 SVGIG (reference sequence). CDR3 residues: CAWSSGGSSYEQYF. CDR3 sequence (DNA): TGTGCCTGGAGTTCAGGCGGGAGTTCCTACGAGCAGTACTTC. Together with reference TRBV30 and TRBJ2-7, the CDR3 gives the full variable domain: SQTIHQWPATLVQPVGSPLSLECTVEGTSNPNLYWYRQAAGRGLQLLFYSVGIGQISSEVPQNLSASRPQDRQFILSSKKLLLSDSGFYLCAWSSGGSSYEQYFGPGTRLTVT.